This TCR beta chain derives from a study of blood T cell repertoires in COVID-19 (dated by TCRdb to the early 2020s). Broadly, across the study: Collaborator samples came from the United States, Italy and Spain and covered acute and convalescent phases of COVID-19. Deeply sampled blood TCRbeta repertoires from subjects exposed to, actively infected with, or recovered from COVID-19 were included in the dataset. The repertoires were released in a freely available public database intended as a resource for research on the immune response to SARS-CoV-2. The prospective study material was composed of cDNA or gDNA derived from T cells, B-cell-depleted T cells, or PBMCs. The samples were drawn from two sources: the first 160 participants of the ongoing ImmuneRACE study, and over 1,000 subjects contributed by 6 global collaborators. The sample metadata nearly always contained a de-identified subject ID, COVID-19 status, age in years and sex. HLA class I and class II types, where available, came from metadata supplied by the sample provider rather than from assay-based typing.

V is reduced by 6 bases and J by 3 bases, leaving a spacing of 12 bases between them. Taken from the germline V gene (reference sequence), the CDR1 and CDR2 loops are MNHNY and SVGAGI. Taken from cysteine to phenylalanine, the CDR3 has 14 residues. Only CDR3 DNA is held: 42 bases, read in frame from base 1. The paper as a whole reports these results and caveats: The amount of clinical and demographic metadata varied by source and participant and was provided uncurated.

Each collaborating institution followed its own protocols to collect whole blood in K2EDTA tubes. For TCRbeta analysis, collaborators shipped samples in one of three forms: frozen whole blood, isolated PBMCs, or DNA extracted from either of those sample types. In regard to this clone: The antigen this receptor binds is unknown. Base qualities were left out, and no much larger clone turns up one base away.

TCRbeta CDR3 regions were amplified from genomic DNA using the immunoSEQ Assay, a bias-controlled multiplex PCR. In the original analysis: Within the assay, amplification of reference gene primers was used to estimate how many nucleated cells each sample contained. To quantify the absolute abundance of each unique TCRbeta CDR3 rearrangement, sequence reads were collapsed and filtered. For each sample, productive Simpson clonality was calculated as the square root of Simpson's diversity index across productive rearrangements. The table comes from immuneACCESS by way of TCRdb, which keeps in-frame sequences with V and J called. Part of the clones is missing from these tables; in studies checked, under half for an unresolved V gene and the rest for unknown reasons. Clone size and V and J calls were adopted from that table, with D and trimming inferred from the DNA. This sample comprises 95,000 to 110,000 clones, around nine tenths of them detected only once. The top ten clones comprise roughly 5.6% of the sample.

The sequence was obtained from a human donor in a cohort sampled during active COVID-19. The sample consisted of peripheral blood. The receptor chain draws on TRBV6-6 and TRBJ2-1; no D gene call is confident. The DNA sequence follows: TGTGCCAGCAGCCTCGCAGGCTACTACAATGAGCAGTTCTTC. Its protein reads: CASSLAGYYNEQFF.